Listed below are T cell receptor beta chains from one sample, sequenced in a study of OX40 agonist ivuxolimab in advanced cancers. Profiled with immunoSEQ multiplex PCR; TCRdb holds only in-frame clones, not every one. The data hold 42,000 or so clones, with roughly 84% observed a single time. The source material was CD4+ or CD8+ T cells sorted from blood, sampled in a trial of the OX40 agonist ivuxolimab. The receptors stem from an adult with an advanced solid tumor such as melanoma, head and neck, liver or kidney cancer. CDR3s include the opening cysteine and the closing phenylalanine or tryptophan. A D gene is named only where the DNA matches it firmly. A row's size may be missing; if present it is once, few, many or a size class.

TGTGCCAGCAGTTTAGGGGTAGGGTACGAGCAGTACTTC	CASSLGVGYEQYF	TRBV27	.	.	TRBJ2-7
TGTGCCAGCAGTCCAGGGGGCCCGACTTACACTGAAGCTTTCTTT	CASSPGGPTYTEAFF	TRBV27	once	TRBD1	TRBJ1-1
TGTGCCAGCAGCTTGTACAGCGCGACGAACACTGAAGCTTTCTTT	CASSLYSATNTEAFF	TRBV5-8	.	.	TRBJ1-1
TGCGCCAGCAGACACTCGACTACCAGCCTAGAGTACGAGCAGTACTTC	CASRHSTTSLEYEQYF	TRBV4-3	.	.	TRBJ2-7
TGTGCCAGCAGTTTGCAGGGGGAGTCTCAGCCCCAGCATTTT	CASSLQGESQPQHF	TRBV28	.	TRBD1	TRBJ1-5
TGTGCCAGCAGTTTAAAAGGGTACGAGCAGTACTTC	CASSLKGYEQYF	TRBV28	.	.	TRBJ2-7
TGTGCCAGCAGTGGGGGACGGACCTATGGCTACACCTTC	CASSGGRTYGYTF	TRBV9	once	.	TRBJ1-2
TGTGCCAGCAGTACCCCTGACGGACACTATACGGGGGAGCAGTACTTC	CASSTPDGHYTGEQYF	TRBV27	.	.	TRBJ2-7
TGTGCCAGCAGTGTTGAGGGTCCCCTTTCCTACGAGCAGTACTTC	CASSVEGPLSYEQYF	TRBV27	.	.	TRBJ2-7
TGTGCCAGCAGTGAAGCGCACGAGGATACGCAGTATTTT	CASSEAHEDTQYF	TRBV2	.	.	TRBJ2-3
TGCGCCAGCAGCCAGGTAGCAGGGGGCCGGGAGCCCCAGCATTTT	CASSQVAGGREPQHF	TRBV4-1	.	TRBD1	TRBJ1-5
TGTGCCAGCAGCTTGCAGGGCACAGAGACCCAGTACTTC	CASSLQGTETQYF	TRBV5-4	.	.	TRBJ2-5
TGTGCCAGCAGTCATTACAGGGACGACGAGCAGTACTTC	CASSHYRDDEQYF	TRBV6-1	.	.	TRBJ2-7
TGTGCCAGCAGTTTACGACAGGGACTAGCGGGAGGTCTCCCTCTTAGCACAGATACGCAGTATTTT	CASSLRQGLAGGLPLSTDTQYF	TRBV28	once	TRBD2	TRBJ2-3
TGTGCCAGTAGCATTGATGACAGGGGCTACGAGCAGTACTTC	CASSIDDRGYEQYF	TRBV19	few	TRBD1	TRBJ2-7
TGTGCCAGCAGCCGGGCCTCGGGGGGAGCCTACAATGAGCAGTTCTTC	CASSRASGGAYNEQFF	TRBV11-1	.	TRBD2	TRBJ2-1
TGCAGTGCCCTAGGAGGATTTGCGCAGTATTTT	CSALGGFAQYF	TRBV20-1	many	.	TRBJ2-3
TGTGCCAGCAATCCGGCTAGCGGGGAGTACTACAATGAGCAGTTCTTC	CASNPASGEYYNEQFF	TRBV28	.	TRBD2	TRBJ2-1